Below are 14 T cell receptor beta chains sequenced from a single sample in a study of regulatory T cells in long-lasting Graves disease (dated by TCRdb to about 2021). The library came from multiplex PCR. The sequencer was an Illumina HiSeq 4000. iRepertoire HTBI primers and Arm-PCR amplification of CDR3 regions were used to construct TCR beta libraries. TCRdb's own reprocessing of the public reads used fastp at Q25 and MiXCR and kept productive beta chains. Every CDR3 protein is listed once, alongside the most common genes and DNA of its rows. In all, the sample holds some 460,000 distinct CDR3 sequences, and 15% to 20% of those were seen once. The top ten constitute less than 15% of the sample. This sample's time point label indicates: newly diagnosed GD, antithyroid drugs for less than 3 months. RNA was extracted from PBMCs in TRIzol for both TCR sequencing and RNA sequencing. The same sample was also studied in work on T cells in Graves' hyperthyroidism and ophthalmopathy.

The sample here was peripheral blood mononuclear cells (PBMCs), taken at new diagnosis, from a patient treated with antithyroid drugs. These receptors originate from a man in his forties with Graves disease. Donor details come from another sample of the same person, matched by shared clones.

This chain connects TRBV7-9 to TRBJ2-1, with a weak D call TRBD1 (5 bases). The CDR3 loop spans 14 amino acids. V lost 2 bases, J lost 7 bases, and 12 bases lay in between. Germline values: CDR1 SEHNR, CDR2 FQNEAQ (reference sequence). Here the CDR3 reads CASSLQGWGNEQFF. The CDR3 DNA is TGTGCCAGCAGCTTACAGGGTTGGGGAAATGAGCAGTTCTTC.

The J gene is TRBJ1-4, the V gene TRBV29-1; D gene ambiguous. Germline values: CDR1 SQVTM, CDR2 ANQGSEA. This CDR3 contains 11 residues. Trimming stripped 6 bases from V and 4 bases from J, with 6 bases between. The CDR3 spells CSVDRNEKLFF. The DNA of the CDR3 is TGCAGCGTGGACCGTAATGAAAAACTGTTTTTT.

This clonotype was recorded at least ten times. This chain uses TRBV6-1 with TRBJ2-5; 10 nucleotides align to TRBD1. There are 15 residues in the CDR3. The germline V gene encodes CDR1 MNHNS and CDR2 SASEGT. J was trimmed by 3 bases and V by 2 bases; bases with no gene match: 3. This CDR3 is CASSERGTGEETQYF. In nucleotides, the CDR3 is TGTGCCAGCAGTGAACGGGGGACAGGGGAAGAGACCCAGTACTTC.

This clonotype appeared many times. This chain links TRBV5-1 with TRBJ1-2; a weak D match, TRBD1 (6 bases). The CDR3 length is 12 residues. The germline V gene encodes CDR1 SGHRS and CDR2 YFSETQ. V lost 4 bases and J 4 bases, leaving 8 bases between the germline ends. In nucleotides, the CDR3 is TGCGCCAGCAGCGGGGACATCTATGGCTACACCTTC. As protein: CASSGDIYGYTF. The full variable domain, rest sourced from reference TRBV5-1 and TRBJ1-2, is KAGVTQTPRYLIKTRGQQVTLSCSPISGHRSVSWYQQTPGQGLQFLFEYFSETQRNKGNFPGRFSGRQFSNSRSEMNVSTLELGDSALYLCASSGDIYGYTFGSGTRLTVV.

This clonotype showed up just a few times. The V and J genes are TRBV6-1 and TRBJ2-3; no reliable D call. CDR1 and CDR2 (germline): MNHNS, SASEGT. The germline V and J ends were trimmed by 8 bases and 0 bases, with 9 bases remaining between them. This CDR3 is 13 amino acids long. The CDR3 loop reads CASGLPSTDTQYF. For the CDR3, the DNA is TGTGCCAGCGGCCTTCCTAGCACAGATACGCAGTATTTT.

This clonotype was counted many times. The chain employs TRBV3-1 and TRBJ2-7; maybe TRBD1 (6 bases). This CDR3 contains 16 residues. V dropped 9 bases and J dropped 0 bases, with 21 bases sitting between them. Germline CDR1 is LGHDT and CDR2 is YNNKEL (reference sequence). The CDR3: CASMDRGGVGSYEQYF. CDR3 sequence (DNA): TGTGCCAGTATGGATAGAGGGGGAGTTGGCTCCTACGAGCAGTACTTC.

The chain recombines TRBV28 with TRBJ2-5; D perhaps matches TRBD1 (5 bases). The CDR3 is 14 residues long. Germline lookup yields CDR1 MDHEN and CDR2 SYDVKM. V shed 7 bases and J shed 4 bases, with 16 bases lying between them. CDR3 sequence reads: CASTTGTLTETQYF. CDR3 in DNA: TGTGCCAGCACCACAGGAACCCTCACAGAGACCCAGTACTTC.

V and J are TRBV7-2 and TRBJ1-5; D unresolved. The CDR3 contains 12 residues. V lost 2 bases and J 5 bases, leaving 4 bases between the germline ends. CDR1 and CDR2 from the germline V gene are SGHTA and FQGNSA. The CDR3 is CASSLTHQPQHF. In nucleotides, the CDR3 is TGTGCCAGCAGCTTAACCCATCAGCCCCAGCATTTT. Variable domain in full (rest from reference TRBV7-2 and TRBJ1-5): GAGVSQSPSNKVTEKGKDVELRCDPISGHTALYWYRQSLGQGLEFLIYFQGNSAPDKSGLPSDRFSAERTGGSVSTLTIQRTQQEDSAVYLCASSLTHQPQHFGDGTRLSIL.

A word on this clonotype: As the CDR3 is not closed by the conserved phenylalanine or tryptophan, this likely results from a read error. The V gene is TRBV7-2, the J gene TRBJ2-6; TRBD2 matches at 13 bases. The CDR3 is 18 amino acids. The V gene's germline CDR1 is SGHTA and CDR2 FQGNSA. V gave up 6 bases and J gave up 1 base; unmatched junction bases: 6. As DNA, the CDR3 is TGTGCCAGCAGAAAACCGGGACTAGCGGGATCTGGGGCCAACGTCCTGACTTCC. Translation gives CASRKPGLAGSGANVLTS.

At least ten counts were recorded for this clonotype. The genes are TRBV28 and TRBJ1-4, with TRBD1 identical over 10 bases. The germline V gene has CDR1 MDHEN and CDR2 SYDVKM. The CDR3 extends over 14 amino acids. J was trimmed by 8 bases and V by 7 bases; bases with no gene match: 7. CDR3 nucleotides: TGTGCCAGCACTCCGACAGGGGGCGGGGAAAAACTGTTTTTT. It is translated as CASTPTGGGEKLFF.

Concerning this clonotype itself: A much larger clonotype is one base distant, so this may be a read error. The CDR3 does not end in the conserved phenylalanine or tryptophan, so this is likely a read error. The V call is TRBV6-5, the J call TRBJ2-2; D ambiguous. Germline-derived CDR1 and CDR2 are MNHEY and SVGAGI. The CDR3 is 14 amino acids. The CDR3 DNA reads TGTGCCAGCAGTTTTTCCCGGAACCCCGGGGAGCTGTTTTCT. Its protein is CASSFSRNPGELFS.

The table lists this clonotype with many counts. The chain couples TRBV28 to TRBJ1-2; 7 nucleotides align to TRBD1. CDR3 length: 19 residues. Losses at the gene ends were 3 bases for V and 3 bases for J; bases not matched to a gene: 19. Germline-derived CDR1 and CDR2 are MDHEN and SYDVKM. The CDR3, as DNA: TGTGCCAGCAGTTTGGAATATCAAACAGGGGACGCAGGGGACTATGGCTACACCTTC. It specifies CASSLEYQTGDAGDYGYTF.

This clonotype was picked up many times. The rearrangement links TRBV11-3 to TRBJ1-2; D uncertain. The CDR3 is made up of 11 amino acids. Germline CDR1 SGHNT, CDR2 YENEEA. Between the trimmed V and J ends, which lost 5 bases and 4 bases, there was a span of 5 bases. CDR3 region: CASSASYGYTF. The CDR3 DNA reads TGTGCCAGCAGCGCCTCCTATGGCTACACCTTC.

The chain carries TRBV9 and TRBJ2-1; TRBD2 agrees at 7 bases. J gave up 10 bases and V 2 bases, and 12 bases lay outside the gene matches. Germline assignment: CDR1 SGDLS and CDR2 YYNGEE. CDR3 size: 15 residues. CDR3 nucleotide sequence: TGTGCCAGCAGCGTCTCGGGGAGGGCTTCCTTGGAGCAGTTCTTC. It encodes CASSVSGRASLEQFF.